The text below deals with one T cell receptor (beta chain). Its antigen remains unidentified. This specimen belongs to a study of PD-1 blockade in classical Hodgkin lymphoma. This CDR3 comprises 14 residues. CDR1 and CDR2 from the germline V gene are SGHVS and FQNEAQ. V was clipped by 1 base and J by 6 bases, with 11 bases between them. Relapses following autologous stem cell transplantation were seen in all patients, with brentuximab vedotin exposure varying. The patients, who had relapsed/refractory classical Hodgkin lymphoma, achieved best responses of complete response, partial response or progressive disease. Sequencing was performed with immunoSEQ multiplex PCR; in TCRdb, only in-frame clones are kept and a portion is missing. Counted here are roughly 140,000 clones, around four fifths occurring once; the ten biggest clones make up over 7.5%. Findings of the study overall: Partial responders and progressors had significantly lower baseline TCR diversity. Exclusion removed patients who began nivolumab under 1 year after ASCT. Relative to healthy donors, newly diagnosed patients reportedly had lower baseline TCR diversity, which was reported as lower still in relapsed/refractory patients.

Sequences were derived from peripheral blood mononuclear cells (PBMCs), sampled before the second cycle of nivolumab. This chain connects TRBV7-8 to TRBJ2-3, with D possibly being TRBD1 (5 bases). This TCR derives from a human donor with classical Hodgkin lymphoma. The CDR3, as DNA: TGTGCCAGCAGCTTAGAAGGGGCATATGATACGCAGTATTTT. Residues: CASSLEGAYDTQYF.